This T cell receptor (beta chain) came from a study of cytotoxic CD8 clonotypes in ibrutinib-treated CLL. With V trimmed by 5 bases and J by 6 bases, 13 bases remained unmatched. The CDR3 has 16 amino acids. Germline CDR1 reads SGHKS; CDR2 reads YYEKEE (reference sequence). Deep sequencing aimed at 1 in 200,000 to 1 in 1 million T cells' resolution. Profiled with immunoSEQ multiplex PCR; TCRdb holds only in-frame clones, not every one. Of 130,000 to 150,000 clones in the sample, 79% are singletons; the top ten hold more than 10%. Comment on this clone: Its specificity is not known. At the DNA level, this CDR3 is encoded by other sequences in the same sample as well.

TCR beta library input comprised approximately 1.9 micrograms of genomic DNA from cryopreserved PBMCs. The study's findings and limits: Clonality increased at ibrutinib response, then returned toward baseline at progression. Samples were collected at differing times from sustained-remission and progressing patients.

The source is a human donor with chronic lymphocytic leukemia. Here the sequenced sample was PBMCs, taken after 12 months of ibrutinib treatment. The chain employs TRBV5-5 and TRBJ2-3, with TRBD2 matching 9 bases. This CDR3 is CASRDLKREVTDTQYF. The CDR3 DNA is TGTGCCAGCAGAGACCTCAAGCGGGAGGTTACGGATACGCAGTATTTT.